This TCR beta chain is drawn from a study of blood T cell repertoires in COVID-19. Clones were sequenced by immunoSEQ multiplex PCR, and TCRdb holds only the in-frame ones, with some missing. Here the sample spans about 140,000 clones, about 76% being singletons. The length of the CDR3 is 17 residues. Germline lookup yields CDR1 SNHLY and CDR2 FYNNEI. V gave up 6 bases and J gave up 1 base; unmatched junction bases: 12. The chain joins TRBV2 to TRBJ2-7, with 10 bases aligning to TRBD2. Sequencing was done on a sample of peripheral blood. This TCR was sampled from a man aged 80 or over with acute or convalescent COVID-19. The CDR3 spells CASRAFLGAGGSYEQYF. The DNA for the CDR3 is TGTGCCAGCAGGGCCTTTCTTGGAGCGGGGGGGTCCTACGAGCAGTACTTC.